The following is a T cell receptor beta chain sequence with its context. No antigen is known for it. The data belong to a study of monozygotic twins with inflammatory bowel disease. Samples each yielded cDNA through eight separate reactions. Each CDR3 protein gets one entry in TCRdb, which reprocessed the 5' RACE reads and gives no DNA. The specimen's table records some 450,000 distinct CDR3 sequences. Phlebotomy per donor yielded a single 2.5 ml blood sample. Whole-blood total RNA was extracted without T cell sorting. Whole-study findings and limits: Especially with disease activity, IBD patients had fewer clonotypes in common with others than healthy twins did.

Sequencing was carried out using blood. This clonotype originated in a human donor with ulcerative colitis or Crohn's disease, or a healthy co-twin of an affected twin (not recorded which).

This CDR3 reads CASTPPSGRQETQYF. The rearrangement uses TRBV2 and TRBJ2-5; lacking DNA, the TRBD2 call made by TCRdb goes unchecked. Germline values: CDR1 SNHLY, CDR2 FYNNEI. CDR3 size: 15 residues.